The T cell receptor beta chain under discussion was sequenced for a study of regulatory T cells in long-lasting Graves disease. Study-wide background: Duration of antithyroid drug therapy among newly diagnosed Graves' patients was under 3 months.

Germline CDR1 SGHTA, CDR2 FQGTGA. This CDR3 spans 16 amino acids. Between the trimmed V and J ends, which lost 5 bases and 4 bases, there was a span of 18 bases. Time point: newly diagnosed GD, antithyroid drugs for less than 3 months. From RNA extracted from PBMCs, the TCR library was made. This clonotype occurred many times. For TCR beta, libraries came from iRepertoire HTBI primers and Arm-PCR of CDR3 regions. TCRdb reprocessed the multiplex PCR reads via MiXCR and lists one record per CDR3 protein. The table has roughly 440,000 distinct CDR3 sequences, 16% seen once; the top ten hold less than 30%. In addition, the sample was reused for a study of T cells in Graves' hyperthyroidism and ophthalmopathy. Per that paper: Among thyroid clonotypes expanded above 0.001, most also appeared in blood.

The source was peripheral blood mononuclear cells (PBMCs), collected at new diagnosis, from a patient treated with antithyroid drugs. V and J are TRBV7-3 and TRBJ2-1; possible D gene TRBD2, 6 bases. The sequence was collected from a woman between 18 and 29 years old with Graves disease. DNA of the CDR3: TGTGCCAGCAGCCCCGGCGGTAGCGGAGCTTACAATGAGCAGTTCTTC. This encodes CASSPGGSGAYNEQFF.